This T cell receptor beta chain derives from a study of cytomegalovirus exposure and HLA in healthy donors. In the study overall: Out of about 180 million T cells, an earlier analysis found over 100 million unique TCR beta sequences in total. General study results and limits: By a later analysis, the bulk of CMV-associated TCR beta chains appeared HLA-restricted.

It was with 60 Vbeta and 13 Jbeta primers that the PCR ran. TCRdb keeps only in-frame clones here, not all; method: immunoSEQ multiplex PCR. The repertoire holds 85,000 to 100,000 clones, with under 65% as singletons. Comment on this clone: Its antigen is not known.

The CDR3 spans 16 residues. Trimming cost V 6 bases and J 5 bases, with 23 bases left between them. Per the germline V gene, CDR1 is SGHDT and CDR2 is YYEEEE. The receptor was derived from a man in his fifties or sixties in good health and CMV-seronegative. The material sequenced was PBMCs. V gene TRBV5-6 combines with J gene TRBJ2-5; tentatively, D is TRBD2 (6 bases). The CDR3 loop is CASNSGLKSDIETQYF. The CDR3 nucleotides are TGTGCCAGCAACAGCGGGCTTAAGTCTGATATTGAGACCCAGTACTTC.